Below, 5 T cell receptor beta chains from the same sample are listed, as sequenced in a study of identical twins. TCRdb redid the calling of the 5' RACE reads with MiXCR, one entry per CDR3 protein. Among approximately 590,000 distinct CDR3 sequences listed, nearly 10% were seen once. These records were also assigned to another study, of yellow fever vaccine responses in identical twins.

The material sequenced was PBMCs. Receptor source: a woman under 30 in good health.

In this sample, this clonotype turned up a few times. The chain has TRBV29-1 and TRBJ1-1; D ambiguous. Looked up from germline, CDR1 is SQVTM and CDR2 is ANQGSEA. The length of the CDR3 is 11 residues. V gave up 4 bases and J gave up 6 bases, with 9 bases separating them. CDR3 region: CSVGEGAEAFF. Here the CDR3 DNA reads TGCAGCGTTGGGGAAGGCGCTGAAGCTTTCTTT.

This clonotype was counted a few times. This rearrangement joins TRBV19 to TRBJ1-2, with TRBD1 as a possible D gene (5 bases). The CDR3 spans 13 residues. Trimming left V 3 bases short and J 4 bases short, with 9 bases between. Germline CDR1 reads LNHDA; CDR2 reads SQIVND (reference sequence). As DNA, the CDR3 is TGTGCCAGTAGTATGCGACAGTCCTATGGCTACACCTTC. It yields the protein CASSMRQSYGYTF.

In its sample, this clonotype was seen a few times. The V gene is TRBV9, the J gene TRBJ2-3; 10 bases are shared with TRBD2. Germline V gene lookup returns CDR1 SGDLS and CDR2 YYNGEE. V lost 3 bases to trimming and J lost 0 bases; unmatched junction nucleotides: 4. The CDR3 length is 16 residues. The CDR3: CASSAGLAASTDTQYF. CDR3 nucleotide sequence: TGTGCCAGCAGCGCAGGACTAGCGGCTAGCACAGATACGCAGTATTTT.

This clonotype was picked up many times. This chain uses TRBV7-8 with TRBJ2-7, with D unresolved. The CDR3 spans 13 residues. Germline CDR1 SGHVS, CDR2 FQNEAQ. The V end was cut by 1 base, the J end by 5 bases, with 9 bases between. The CDR3 nucleotides are TGTGCCAGCAGCTTAGGTGTACCTAACGAGCAGTACTTC. Amino acids: CASSLGVPNEQYF.

This clonotype came up many times. The V gene is TRBV3-1, the J gene TRBJ2-1; 11 nucleotides line up with TRBD2. Losses at the gene ends were 2 bases for V and 7 bases for J; bases not matched to a gene: 4. This CDR3 contains 15 residues. Germline V gives CDR1 LGHDT, CDR2 YNNKEL (reference sequence). The CDR3 loop reads CASSQPSGGRNEQFF. Here the CDR3 DNA reads TGTGCCAGCAGCCAACCTAGCGGGGGGAGAAATGAGCAGTTCTTC.